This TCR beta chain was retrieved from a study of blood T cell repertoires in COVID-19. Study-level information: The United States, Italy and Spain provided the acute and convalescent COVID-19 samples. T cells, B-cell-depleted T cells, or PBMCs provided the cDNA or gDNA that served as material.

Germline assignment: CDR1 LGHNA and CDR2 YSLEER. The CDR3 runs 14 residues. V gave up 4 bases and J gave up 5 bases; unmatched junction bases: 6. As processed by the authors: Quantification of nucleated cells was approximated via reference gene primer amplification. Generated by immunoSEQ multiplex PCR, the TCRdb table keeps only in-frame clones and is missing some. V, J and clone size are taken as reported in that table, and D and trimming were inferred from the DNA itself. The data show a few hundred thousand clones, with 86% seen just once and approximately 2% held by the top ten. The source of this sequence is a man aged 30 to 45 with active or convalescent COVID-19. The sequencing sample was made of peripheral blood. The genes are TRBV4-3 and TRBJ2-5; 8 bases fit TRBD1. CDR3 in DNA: TGCGCCAGCAGCCGCAGGACAGGGCCGGAGACCCAGTACTTC. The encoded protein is CASSRRTGPETQYF.